What follows are 23 T cell receptor beta chains derived from one specimen sequenced in a study of cytomegalovirus exposure and HLA in healthy donors. Primers for the PCR totalled 60 Vbeta and 13 Jbeta. Sequencing was performed with immunoSEQ multiplex PCR; in TCRdb, only in-frame clones are kept and a portion is missing. The sample carries 150,000 to 200,000 clones, around 75% recorded once. The sequencing input was PBMCs. The receptors shown here come from a woman in her 30s in good health and CMV-seronegative.

The CDR3 sequence is CASSAPGRGYEQYF. The CDR3 bases are TGTGCCAGCAGCGCCCCTGGGCGGGGTTACGAGCAGTACTTC. The V gene is TRBV9, the J gene TRBJ2-7; perhaps TRBD2 as D (6 bases). This CDR3 is 14 amino acids long. V lost 3 bases to trimming and J lost 4 bases, with 14 bases between them. CDR1 and CDR2 (germline): SGDLS, YYNGEE.

The V and J genes are TRBV7-3 and TRBJ1-2, with 10 bases that match TRBD1. The CDR3 consists of 16 residues. V was pared by 0 bases and J by 3 bases, with 4 bases of the junction left unmatched. From germline, CDR1 is SGHTA and CDR2 FQGTGA. In nucleotides, the CDR3 is TGTGCCAGCAGCTTAACCGGGACAGGGGTCGACTATGGCTACACCTTC. Protein: CASSLTGTGVDYGYTF.

The chain uses TRBV30 and TRBJ2-7, with a tentative D call TRBD2 (6 bases). Germline V gives CDR1 GTSNPN, CDR2 SVGIG (reference sequence). Trimming cost V 5 bases and J 6 bases, with 14 bases left between them. This CDR3 comprises 12 residues. This chain's CDR3 is CAWRRELGEQYF. In DNA form, the CDR3 reads TGTGCCTGGCGACGGGAGCTTGGCGAGCAGTACTTC.

This clone was recorded only once. V and J are TRBV5-1 and TRBJ1-3; no reliable D call. The CDR3 has 16 residues. The V end lost 4 bases, the J end lost 5 bases, and 19 bases lay between the germline ends. The germline gives CDR1 SGHRS, CDR2 YFSETQ. As DNA, the CDR3 is TGCGCCAGCAGCCCTCGCATTAGCTTGGGTAGAAACACCATATATTTT. Translating gives CASSPRISLGRNTIYF.

The genes are TRBV7-3 and TRBJ2-1, with 11 bases that match TRBD2. The CDR3 extends over 15 amino acids. With V trimmed by 3 bases and J by 3 bases, 1 base remained unmatched. In germline, CDR1 is SGHTA, CDR2 FQGTGA. The CDR3 bases are TGTGCCAGCAGCTTGACTAGCGGGGACTACAATGAGCAGTTCTTC. This translates into CASSLTSGDYNEQFF.

DNA for the CDR3: TGCGCCAGCAGTCAATCGAGGGACAGATCGTCCTACGAGCAGTACTTC. It encodes CASSQSRDRSSYEQYF. The chain joins TRBV23-1 to TRBJ2-7; 7 bases are shared with TRBD1. TRBV23-1 is an open reading frame whose function is uncertain. The CDR3 covers 16 residues. Trimming at V came to 0 bases and at J to 1 base, leaving 6 bases not matched to a gene.

The chain employs TRBV19 and TRBJ1-5, with D tentatively TRBD1 (6 bases). Trimming removed 6 bases from V and 0 bases from J, with 18 bases in between. The length of the CDR3 is 17 residues. Germline CDR1 is LNHDA and CDR2 is SQIVND (reference sequence). The CDR3, as DNA: TGTGCCAGTAGCAATAGGACAGCACTATATAGCAATCAGCCCCAGCATTTT. Its translation is CASSNRTALYSNQPQHF.

This clone was seen only once. The chain is built from TRBV5-4 and TRBJ1-4; D unresolved. The ends were cut back, 3 bases at V and 10 bases at J, with 16 bases in the middle. The CDR3 loop spans 14 amino acids. The germline CDR1 and CDR2 sequences are SGHNT and YYREEE (reference sequence). DNA of the CDR3: TGTGCCAGCAGCTGGGTGGGGAGCAGCGGAAAACTGTTTTTT. Its translation is CASSWVGSSGKLFF. The full variable domain, in which reference TRBV5-4 and TRBJ1-4 provide the parts outside the CDR3, is ETGVTQSPTHLIKTRGQQVTLRCSSQSGHNTVSWYQQALGQGPQFIFQYYREEENGRGNFPPRFSGLQFPNYSSELNVNALELDDSALYLCASSWVGSSGKLFFGSGTQLSVL.

The genes are TRBV29-1 and TRBJ1-1; possibly TRBD1 for D (5 bases). Trimming cost V 5 bases and J 4 bases, with 14 bases left between them. Germline CDR1 SQVTM, CDR2 ANQGSEA. CDR3 length equals 13 residues. The CDR3 sequence: CSVRGGWSTEAFF. The CDR3 DNA reads TGCAGCGTTCGCGGGGGGTGGAGCACTGAAGCTTTCTTT. Looking up the rest from reference TRBV29-1 and TRBJ1-1 gives the full variable domain: SAVISQKPSRDICQRGTSLTIQCQVDSQVTMMFWYRQQPGQSLTLIATANQGSEATYESGFVIDKFPISRPNLTFSTLTVSNMSPEDSSIYLCSVRGGWSTEAFFGQGTRLTVV.

This rearrangement joins TRBV15 to TRBJ1-1, with D tentatively TRBD1 (6 bases). From germline, CDR1 is LNHNV and CDR2 YYDKDF (reference sequence). CDR3 length equals 12 residues. V lost 6 bases to trimming and J lost 5 bases, with 10 bases between them. The CDR3 loop reads CATSIQGTEAFF. Written as DNA, the CDR3 is TGTGCCACCAGTATACAGGGAACTGAAGCTTTCTTT.

The V call is TRBV5-1, the J call TRBJ2-1; 9 bases are shared with TRBD1. CDR1 is SGHRS, CDR2 YFSETQ, per germline. This CDR3 is built from 15 residues. V lost 4 bases and J lost 4; bases outside the gene matches: 6. In DNA, the CDR3 is TGCGCCAGCAGCCCCGGACAGGGGACGTACAATGAGCAGTTCTTC. Its translation: CASSPGQGTYNEQFF.

The rearrangement uses TRBV6-5 and TRBJ1-2, with 8 bases aligning to TRBD1. The CDR3 has 15 residues. CDR1 and CDR2 from the germline V gene are MNHEY and SVGAGI. Trimming cost V 6 bases and J 1 base; bases outside gene matches: 7. In nucleotides, the CDR3 is TGTGCCAGCAGATGGATACAGGGGGGTAACTATGGCTACACCTTC. Encoded protein: CASRWIQGGNYGYTF.

V usage is TRBV7-2 and J usage is TRBJ1-3; 9 bases are a match to TRBD1. Germline V gene sequence: CDR1 SGHTA, CDR2 FQGNSA. The CDR3 sequence is 15 residues long. V was pared by 4 bases and J by 8 bases, with 9 bases of the junction left unmatched. The CDR3 nucleotides read TGTGCCAGCAGCTACAGTCCCGGGACAGGGTACACCATATATTTT. Protein product: CASSYSPGTGYTIYF.

CDR3 residues: CASSQEWVASGNHEQFF. In DNA form, the CDR3 reads TGTGCCAGCAGCCAAGAATGGGTGGCTAGCGGGAACCATGAGCAGTTCTTC. The V call is TRBV4-2, the J call TRBJ2-1; 9 nucleotides line up with TRBD2. The CDR3 has 17 residues. Looked up from germline, CDR1 is LGHNA and CDR2 is YNFKEQ. After removal of 0 bases from V and 8 bases from J, the junction contained 11 bases not matched to a gene.

The chain links TRBV18 to TRBJ1-6; D is undetermined. The germline V and J ends were trimmed by 2 bases and 5 bases, with 7 bases remaining between them. Germline V gene lookup returns CDR1 KGHSH and CDR2 LQKENI. There are 14 residues in the CDR3. DNA of the CDR3: TGTGCCAGCTCACCAAAGAGAGATAATTCACCCCTCCACTTT. It is translated as CASSPKRDNSPLHF.

J is TRBJ1-1 and V is TRBV9; a possible D gene is TRBD1 (6 bases). Germline lookup yields CDR1 SGDLS and CDR2 YYNGEE. CDR3 size: 14 residues. The V end was cut by 4 bases, the J end by 2 bases, with 12 bases between. The CDR3 spells CASSPRTDNTEAFF. The CDR3 nucleotides read TGTGCCAGCAGCCCACGGACAGACAACACTGAAGCTTTCTTT.

CDR3 in DNA: TGTGCCAGCAGTTTACAGGGGTTGGGCACCTTAAATCAGCCCCAGCATTTT. This gives the protein CASSLQGLGTLNQPQHF. V and J are TRBV27 and TRBJ1-5, with D tentatively TRBD1 (6 bases). The CDR3 consists of 17 residues. V was trimmed by 2 bases and J by 4 bases, leaving 18 bases between them. The germline V gene encodes CDR1 MNHEY and CDR2 SMNVEV (reference sequence).

The chain couples TRBV18 to TRBJ1-2; 8 bases are shared with TRBD1. Germline CDR1 is KGHSH and CDR2 is LQKENI. V was clipped by 3 bases and J by 6 bases; unmatched bases: 9. This CDR3 region has 15 residues. In nucleotides, the CDR3 is TGTGCCAGCTCACCCGGGACAGGATCGAGGGATGGCTACACCTTC. It encodes CASSPGTGSRDGYTF.

V is TRBV6-1 and J is TRBJ2-7, with a tentative D call TRBD2 (7 bases). The CDR3 consists of 15 residues. Trimming stripped 4 bases from V and 8 bases from J, with 21 bases between. In germline, CDR1 is MNHNS, CDR2 SASEGT. CDR3 residues: CASSGVAGAFLKQYF. CDR3 DNA: TGTGCCAGCAGTGGCGTGGCGGGGGCGTTCTTGAAGCAGTACTTC.

This clone was seen only a few times. The chain joins TRBV7-8 to TRBJ1-2; TRBD1 matches 7 bases. This CDR3 has 14 residues. V shed 5 bases, J shed 2 bases, and the junction held 5 bases outside the gene matches. CDR1 is SGHVS, CDR2 FQNEAQ, per germline. CDR3 in DNA: TGTGCCAGCAGCAGAGACAGGGTGAACTATGGCTACACCTTC. This gives the protein CASSRDRVNYGYTF.

This clone showed up just a few times. V and J are TRBV7-3 and TRBJ1-1; D remains ambiguous. Germline assignment: CDR1 SGHTA and CDR2 FQGTGA. This CDR3 comprises 13 residues. V lost 2 bases and J 1 base, leaving 5 bases between the germline ends. The CDR3 nucleotides read TGTGCCAGCAGCTTACGGGGGAACACTGAAGCTTTCTTT. This translates into CASSLRGNTEAFF. Supplemented by reference TRBV7-3 and TRBJ1-1, the full variable domain reads GAGVSQTPSNKVTEKGKYVELRCDPISGHTALYWYRQSLGQGPEFLIYFQGTGAADDSGLPNDRFFAVRPEGSVSTLKIQRTERGDSAVYLCASSLRGNTEAFFGQGTRLTVV.

V gene TRBV9 combines with J gene TRBJ2-1; 7 positions agree with TRBD1. The CDR3 runs to 15 residues. The V gene's germline CDR1 is SGDLS and CDR2 YYNGEE. The ends lost 0 bases at V and 4 bases at J; junction bases unmatched: 4. The CDR3 loop is CASSVVGQRYNEQFF. The CDR3, as DNA: TGTGCCAGCAGCGTAGTGGGACAGAGGTACAATGAGCAGTTCTTC.

The V and J genes are TRBV14 and TRBJ2-5; 13 nucleotides match TRBD2. V was clipped by 0 bases and J by 3 bases; unmatched bases: 10. CDR1 SGHDN and CDR2 FVKESK come from the germline V gene. CDR3 size: 19 residues. The CDR3 reads CASSQERMGGLAGEETQYF. CDR3 in DNA: TGTGCCAGCAGCCAAGAGAGGATGGGAGGACTAGCGGGAGAAGAGACCCAGTACTTC.